Listed here is a single TCR beta chain. These data come from a study of blood T cell repertoires in COVID-19. For the study at large: Samples of COVID-19 (acute and convalescent) were obtained from the United States, Italy and Spain. PBMCs, B-cell-depleted T cells, or T cells were the source of the cDNA or gDNA that made up the material.

Authors' analysis steps: Reference gene primer amplification gave nucleated cell count estimates. Profiling relied on immunoSEQ multiplex PCR, and the TCRdb table lists in-frame clones only, not all of them. V and J calls and clone size are copied from that table; D and trimming were computed from the DNA. Of 200,000 to 300,000 clones detected, around four fifths appear once; the ten largest clones hold approximately 6.3%. The receptor comes from a woman aged 60-70 years with active or convalescent COVID-19. The sequenced material came from peripheral blood.

This CDR3 reads CASSPRMRVTEAFF. CDR3 nucleotide sequence: TGTGCCAGCTCCCCCAGAATGAGGGTCACTGAAGCTTTCTTT. This rearrangement joins TRBV18 to TRBJ1-1; D is unresolved. Trimming left V 6 bases short and J 4 bases short, with 15 bases between. The germline V gene has CDR1 KGHSH and CDR2 LQKENI. The CDR3 covers 14 residues.